This TCR beta chain was profiled in a study of identifying expanded T cells in peripheral blood. Overall study findings and caveats: Approximately two-week clone count variance significantly increased as total template count grew.

Assay used: immunoSEQ multiplex PCR; TCRdb lists only in-frame clones, some missing. The data show roughly 96,000 clones, roughly 88% seen once. Germline CDR1 is SGHNT and CDR2 is YYREEE (reference sequence). CDR3 length: 18 amino acids. In the case of this clone: As yet, its antigen is unknown. One end of the junction fails to match germline, which may point to a read error.

The genes are TRBV5-4 and TRBJ2-7; D is perhaps TRBD1 (6 bases). The receptor comes from a person aged 18 to 70 in good health. The sequencing input was blood. The CDR3 spells CASSQDRAPGTRGYEQYF. The CDR3 DNA sequence: TGCGCCAGCAGCCAGGACCGGGCCCCGGGGACAAGGGGTTACGAGCAGTACTTC.